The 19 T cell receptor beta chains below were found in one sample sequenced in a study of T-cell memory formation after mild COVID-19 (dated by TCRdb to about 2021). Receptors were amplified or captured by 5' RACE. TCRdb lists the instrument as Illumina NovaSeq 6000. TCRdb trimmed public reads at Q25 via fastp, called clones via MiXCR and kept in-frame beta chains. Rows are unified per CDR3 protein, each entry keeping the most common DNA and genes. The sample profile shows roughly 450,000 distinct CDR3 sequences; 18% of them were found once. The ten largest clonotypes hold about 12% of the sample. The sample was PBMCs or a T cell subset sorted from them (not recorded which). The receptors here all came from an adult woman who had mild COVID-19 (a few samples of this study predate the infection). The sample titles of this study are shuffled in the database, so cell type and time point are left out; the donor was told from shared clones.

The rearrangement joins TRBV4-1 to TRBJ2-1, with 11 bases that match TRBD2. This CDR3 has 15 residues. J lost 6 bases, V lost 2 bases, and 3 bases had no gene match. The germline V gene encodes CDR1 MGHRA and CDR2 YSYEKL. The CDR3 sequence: CASSQHLAGGNEQFF. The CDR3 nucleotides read TGCGCCAGCAGCCAACACCTAGCGGGGGGCAATGAGCAGTTCTTC.

Written as DNA, the CDR3 is TGCAGTGCTAGACCCAGCGACTCCTACAATGAGCAGTTCTTC. Translation: CSARPSDSYNEQFF. This chain uses TRBV20-1 with TRBJ2-1; no clear D gene. There are 14 residues in the CDR3. Between the trimmed V and J ends, which lost 2 bases and 0 bases, there was a span of 8 bases. Germline CDR1 reads DFQATT; CDR2 reads SNEGSKA (reference sequence).

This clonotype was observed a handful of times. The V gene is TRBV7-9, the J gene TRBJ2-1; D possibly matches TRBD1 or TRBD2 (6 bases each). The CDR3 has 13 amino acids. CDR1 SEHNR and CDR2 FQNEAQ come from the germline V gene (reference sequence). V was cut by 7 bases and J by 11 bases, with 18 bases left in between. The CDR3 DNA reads TGTGCCAGCACCTCACAACAGGGAGGTAAGCAGTTCTTC. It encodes CASTSQQGGKQFF. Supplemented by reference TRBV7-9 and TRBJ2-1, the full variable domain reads DTGVSQNPRHKITKRGQNVTFRCDPISEHNRLYWYRQTLGQGPEFLTYFQNEAQLEKSRLLSDRFSAERPKGSFSTLEIQRTEQGDSAMYLCASTSQQGGKQFFGPGTRLTVL.

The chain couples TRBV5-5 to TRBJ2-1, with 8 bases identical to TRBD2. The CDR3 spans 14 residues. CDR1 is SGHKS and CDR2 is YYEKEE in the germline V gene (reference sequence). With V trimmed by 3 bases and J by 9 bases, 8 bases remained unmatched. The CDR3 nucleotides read TGTGCCAGCAGCTCTGGCGGGGGGATCAGTGAGCAGTTCTTC. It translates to CASSSGGGISEQFF.

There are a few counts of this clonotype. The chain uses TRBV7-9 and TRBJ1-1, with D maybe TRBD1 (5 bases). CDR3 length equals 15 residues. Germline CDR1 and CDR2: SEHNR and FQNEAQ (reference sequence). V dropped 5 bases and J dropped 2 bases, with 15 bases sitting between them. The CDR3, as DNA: TGTGCCAGCAGCGCTCCCGGGACGGGCAACACTGAAGCTTTCTTT. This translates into CASSAPGTGNTEAFF.

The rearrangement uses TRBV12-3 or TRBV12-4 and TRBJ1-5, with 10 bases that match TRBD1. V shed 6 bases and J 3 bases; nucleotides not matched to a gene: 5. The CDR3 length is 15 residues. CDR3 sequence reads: CASSQGQGNNQPQHF. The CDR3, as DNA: TGTGCCAGCAGCCAGGGACAGGGGAACAATCAGCCCCAGCATTTT.

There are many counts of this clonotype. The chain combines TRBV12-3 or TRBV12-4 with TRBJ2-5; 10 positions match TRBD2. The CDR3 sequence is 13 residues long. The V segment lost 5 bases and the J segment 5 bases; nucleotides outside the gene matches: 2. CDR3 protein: CASSPSGGETQYF. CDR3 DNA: TGTGCCAGCAGTCCTAGCGGGGGTGAGACCCAGTACTTC.

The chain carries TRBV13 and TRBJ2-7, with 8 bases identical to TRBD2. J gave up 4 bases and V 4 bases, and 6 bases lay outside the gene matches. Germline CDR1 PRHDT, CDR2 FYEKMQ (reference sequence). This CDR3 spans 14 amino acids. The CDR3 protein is CASSSGTRGYEQYF. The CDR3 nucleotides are TGTGCCAGCAGCTCCGGGACTAGAGGGTACGAGCAGTACTTC.

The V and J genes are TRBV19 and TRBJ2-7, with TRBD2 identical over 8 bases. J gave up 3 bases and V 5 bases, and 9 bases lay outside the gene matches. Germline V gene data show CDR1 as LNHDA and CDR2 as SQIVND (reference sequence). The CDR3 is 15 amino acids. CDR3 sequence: CASSLGGLGGYEQYF. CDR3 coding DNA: TGTGCCAGTAGTCTAGGGGGACTAGGCGGCTACGAGCAGTACTTC.

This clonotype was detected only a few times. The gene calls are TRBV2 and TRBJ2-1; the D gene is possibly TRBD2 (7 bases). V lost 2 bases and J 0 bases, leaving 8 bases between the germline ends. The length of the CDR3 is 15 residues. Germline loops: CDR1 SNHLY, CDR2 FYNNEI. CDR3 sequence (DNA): TGTGCCAGCAGTGAACGGGGGGCCTCCTACAATGAGCAGTTCTTC. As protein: CASSERGASYNEQFF.

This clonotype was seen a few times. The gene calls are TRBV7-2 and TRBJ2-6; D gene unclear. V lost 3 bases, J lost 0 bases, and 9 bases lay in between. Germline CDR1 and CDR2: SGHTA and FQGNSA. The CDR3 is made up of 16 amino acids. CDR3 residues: CASSFHHGSGANVLTF. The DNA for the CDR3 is TGTGCCAGCAGCTTTCACCATGGCTCTGGGGCCAACGTCCTGACTTTC.

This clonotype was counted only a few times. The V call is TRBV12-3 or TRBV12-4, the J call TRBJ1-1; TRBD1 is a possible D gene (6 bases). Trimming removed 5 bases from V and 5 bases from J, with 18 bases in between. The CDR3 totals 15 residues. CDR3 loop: CASSPMTGWGTEAFF. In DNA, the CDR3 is TGTGCCAGCAGTCCGATGACAGGTTGGGGGACTGAAGCTTTCTTT.

In nucleotides, the CDR3 is TGCGCCAGCAGCTTGGCCGGCAGGGGAATGAACACTGAAGCTTTCTTT. Residues: CASSLAGRGMNTEAFF. The rearrangement uses TRBV5-1 and TRBJ1-1, with a tentative D call TRBD1 (6 bases). Germline CDR1 and CDR2: SGHRS and YFSETQ. The germline V and J ends were trimmed by 0 bases and 0 bases, with 12 bases remaining between them. The CDR3 sequence is 16 residues long.

The CDR3 here is CASSSRTSSGANVLTF. CDR3 nucleotide sequence: TGTGCCAGCAGTAGTAGAACGAGCTCTGGGGCCAACGTCCTGACTTTC. This chain links TRBV2 with TRBJ2-6, with D unclear. Trimming shortened V by 5 bases and J by 0 bases, and 11 bases separated the two germline ends. Per the germline V gene, CDR1 is SNHLY and CDR2 is FYNNEI. This CDR3 is 16 amino acids long.

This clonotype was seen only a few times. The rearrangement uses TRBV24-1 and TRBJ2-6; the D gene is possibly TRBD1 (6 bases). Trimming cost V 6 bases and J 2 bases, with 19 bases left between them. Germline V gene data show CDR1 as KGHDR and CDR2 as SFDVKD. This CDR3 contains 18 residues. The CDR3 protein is CATSPNRVIGTGANVLTF. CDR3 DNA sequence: TGTGCCACCAGTCCTAACAGGGTAATAGGAACTGGGGCCAACGTCCTGACTTTC.

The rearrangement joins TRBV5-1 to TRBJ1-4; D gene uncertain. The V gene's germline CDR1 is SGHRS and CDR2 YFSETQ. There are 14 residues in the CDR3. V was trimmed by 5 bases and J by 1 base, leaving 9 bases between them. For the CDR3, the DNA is TGCGCCAGCAGGGGCCGGAGAACTAATGAAAAACTGTTTTTT. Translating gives CASRGRRTNEKLFF.

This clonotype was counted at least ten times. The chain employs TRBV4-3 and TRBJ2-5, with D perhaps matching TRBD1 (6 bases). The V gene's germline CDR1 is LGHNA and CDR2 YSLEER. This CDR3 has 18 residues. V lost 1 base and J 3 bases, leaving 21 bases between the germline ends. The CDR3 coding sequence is TGCGCCAGCAGCCAAGCCCTGGCCGGACCAGGGGCTAAAGAGACCCAGTACTTC. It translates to CASSQALAGPGAKETQYF.

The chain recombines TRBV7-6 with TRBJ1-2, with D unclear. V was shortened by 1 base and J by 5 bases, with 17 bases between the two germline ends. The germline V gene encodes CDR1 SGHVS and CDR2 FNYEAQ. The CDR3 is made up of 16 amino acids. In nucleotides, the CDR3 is TGTGCCAGCAGCTTAGGCGGGCGGGGAGGACGATATGGCTACACCTTC. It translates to CASSLGGRGGRYGYTF.

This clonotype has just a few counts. The DNA of the CDR3 is TGCAGTGCAAACTACGTAGGCACAGATACGCAGTATTTT. It specifies CSANYVGTDTQYF. The chain recombines TRBV20-1 with TRBJ2-3; D remains ambiguous. Germline V gives CDR1 DFQATT, CDR2 SNEGSKA (reference sequence). V lost 6 bases and J lost 1, with 11 bases in between. This CDR3 is built from 13 residues.